These 27 T cell receptor beta chains came from one sample sequenced in a study of CD8+ T cells in alopecia areata. Treatment noted: oral pan-JAK inhibitor, 5-10 mg twice daily. The sequencing template was cDNA reverse transcribed from extracted RNA. Clones were sequenced by immunoSEQ multiplex PCR, and TCRdb holds only the in-frame ones, with some missing. The table records under 350,000 clones, roughly 64% of them present only once. The sample here was CD4+ T cells sorted from blood, taken at week 24, from a patient treated with tofacitinib. The receptors come from a human donor with alopecia areata.

The V call is TRBV30, the J call TRBJ1-2; maybe TRBD1 (5 bases). Per the germline V gene, CDR1 is GTSNPN and CDR2 is SVGIG (reference sequence). This CDR3 spans 14 amino acids. V was shortened by 5 bases and J by 2 bases, with 15 bases between the two germline ends. The CDR3, as DNA: TGTGCCTGGGCAAGACAGCTTGCAAACTATGGCTACACCTTC. It specifies CAWARQLANYGYTF. The full variable domain, its missing parts supplied by reference TRBV30 and TRBJ1-2, is SQTIHQWPATLVQPVGSPLSLECTVEGTSNPNLYWYRQAAGRGLQLLFYSVGIGQISSEVPQNLSASRPQDRQFILSSKKLLLSDSGFYLCAWARQLANYGYTFGSGTRLTVV.

The chain joins TRBV7-9 to TRBJ1-1; 7 bases match TRBD1. Germline V gene data show CDR1 as SEHNR and CDR2 as FQNEAQ (reference sequence). V was clipped by 8 bases and J by 0 bases; unmatched bases: 6. There are 14 residues in the CDR3. The CDR3, as DNA: TGTGCCAGCGCCATGACAGGGATGAACACTGAAGCTTTCTTT. Translation: CASAMTGMNTEAFF.

On this clone: Other DNA sequences within the sample encode an identical CDR3. The chain has TRBV29-1 and TRBJ2-2; D gene unclear. Per germline, CDR1 SQVTM and CDR2 ANQGSEA. The CDR3 is made up of 12 amino acids. V lost 6 bases, J lost 3 bases, and 8 bases lay in between. CDR3 sequence (DNA): TGCAGCGTCGTGCGGTACACCGGGGAGCTGTTTTTT. Encoded protein: CSVVRYTGELFF.

In its sample, this clone was seen a few times. The chain combines TRBV11-2 with TRBJ2-7; possibly TRBD1 for D (7 bases). CDR3 size: 15 residues. V shed 6 bases and J shed 7 bases, with 22 bases lying between them. Germline V gene lookup returns CDR1 SGHAT and CDR2 FQNNGV. For the CDR3, the DNA is TGTGCCAGCAGTTTAAACAGGGGACTCATCAGGGAGCAGTACTTC. Residues: CASSLNRGLIREQYF.

V and J are TRBV29-1 and TRBJ2-6, with a tentative D call TRBD2 (5 bases). The germline gives CDR1 SQVTM, CDR2 ANQGSEA. The CDR3 runs to 14 residues. CDR3 residues: CSAIRGSGANVLTF. DNA of the CDR3: TGCAGTGCTATTAGAGGGTCTGGGGCCAACGTCCTGACTTTC.

V is TRBV29-1 and J is TRBJ1-2; TRBD1 matches at 7 bases. V lost 4 bases, J lost 4 bases, and 6 bases stayed unmatched. CDR1 and CDR2 (germline): SQVTM, ANQGSEA. The CDR3 totals 13 residues. The CDR3 sequence is CSVALQGSYGYTF. For the CDR3, the DNA is TGCAGCGTTGCCCTACAGGGGTCCTATGGCTACACCTTC. Full variable domain (rest looked up from reference TRBV29-1 and TRBJ1-2): SAVISQKPSRDICQRGTSLTIQCQVDSQVTMMFWYRQQPGQSLTLIATANQGSEATYESGFVIDKFPISRPNLTFSTLTVSNMSPEDSSIYLCSVALQGSYGYTFGSGTRLTVV.

The chain combines TRBV28 with TRBJ2-3; tentatively, D is TRBD1 (6 bases). This CDR3 is built from 16 residues. Germline V gene lookup returns CDR1 MDHEN and CDR2 SYDVKM. Trimming pared 5 bases from V and 0 bases from J, leaving 15 bases between. The CDR3 protein is CASSGVPGHSTDTQYF. The CDR3 nucleotides are TGTGCCAGCAGTGGCGTCCCGGGACACAGCACAGATACGCAGTATTTT.

The V and J genes are TRBV19 and TRBJ2-6; D is unresolved. The germline CDR1 and CDR2 sequences are LNHDA and SQIVND (reference sequence). The CDR3 is 17 amino acids. V lost 3 bases, J lost 1 base, and 13 bases lay in between. Here the CDR3 DNA reads TGTGCCAGTAGTATGACACTTCGGCCGTCTGGGGCCAACGTCCTGACTTTC. This translates into CASSMTLRPSGANVLTF. Full variable domain (rest looked up from reference TRBV19 and TRBJ2-6): DGGITQSPKYLFRKEGQNVTLSCEQNLNHDAMYWYRQDPGQGLRLIYYSQIVNDFQKGDIAEGYSVSREKKESFPLTVTSAQKNPTAFYLCASSMTLRPSGANVLTFGAGSRLTVL.

The chain couples TRBV19 to TRBJ1-1; D unresolved. This CDR3 spans 12 amino acids. The V end was cut by 6 bases, the J end by 4 bases, with 9 bases between. Germline V gene data show CDR1 as LNHDA and CDR2 as SQIVND (reference sequence). In DNA form, the CDR3 reads TGTGCCAGTAGAGGACGGGGCACTGAAGCTTTCTTT. Translating it yields CASRGRGTEAFF.

The J gene is TRBJ2-1, the V gene TRBV11-2, with 8 bases lining up with TRBD2. V lost 10 bases, J lost 6 bases, and 5 bases stayed unmatched. CDR3 length: 12 residues. CDR1 and CDR2 (germline): SGHAT, FQNNGV. This chain's CDR3 is CAIPGGRNEQFF. CDR3 nucleotides: TGTGCCATCCCGGGGGGGCGCAATGAGCAGTTCTTC. Full variable domain (outside the CDR3, taken from reference TRBV11-2 and TRBJ2-1): EAGVAQSPRYKIIEKRQSVAFWCNPISGHATLYWYQQILGQGPKLLIQFQNNGVVDDSQLPKDRFSAERLKGVDSTLKIQPAKLEDSAVYLCAIPGGRNEQFFGPGTRLTVL.

A note on this clone: A junction end diverges from the germline sequence, so it may reflect a read error. V and J are TRBV7-7 and TRBJ2-7, with D possibly matching TRBD1 (6 bases). The CDR3 spans 13 residues. Germline V lookup: CDR1 SSHAT, CDR2 FNYEAQ (reference sequence). CDR3 DNA: TGTGCTAGCAGCCCCGGGGACACCTACGAGCAGTACTTC. It is translated as CASSPGDTYEQYF.

This chain uses TRBV15 with TRBJ1-5; D remains ambiguous. The CDR3 covers 12 residues. V gave up 2 bases and J gave up 5 bases, with 4 bases separating them. From germline, CDR1 is LNHNV and CDR2 YYDKDF (reference sequence). CDR3 residues: CATSRYDQPQHF. In DNA, the CDR3 is TGTGCCACCAGCAGATATGATCAGCCCCAGCATTTT.

The J gene is TRBJ1-5, the V gene TRBV7-2; the D is unclear. The CDR3 length is 14 residues. Germline V gene lookup returns CDR1 SGHTA and CDR2 FQGNSA. Trimming took 3 bases from V and 2 from J, leaving 8 bases between them. Written as DNA, the CDR3 is TGTGCCAGCAGCTTCGACACGCGCAATCAGCCCCAGCATTTT. It yields the protein CASSFDTRNQPQHF.

This clone showed up just a few times. The V call is TRBV18, the J call TRBJ2-7, with D hard to call. The CDR3 sequence is 14 residues long. Per the germline V gene, CDR1 is KGHSH and CDR2 is LQKENI. V shed 2 bases and J shed 0 bases, with 8 bases lying between them. The CDR3 reads CASSPSSVSYEQYF. CDR3 in DNA: TGTGCCAGCTCACCAAGTTCCGTCTCCTACGAGCAGTACTTC.

The sample holds one count of this clone. The V and J genes are TRBV30 and TRBJ1-5; D might be TRBD1 (6 bases). Germline V lookup: CDR1 GTSNPN, CDR2 SVGIG (reference sequence). There are 13 residues in the CDR3. V dropped 5 bases and J dropped 3 bases, with 11 bases sitting between them. The CDR3 protein is CAWQQGPNQPQHF. CDR3 bases: TGTGCCTGGCAACAGGGCCCCAATCAGCCCCAGCATTTT.

This clone was counted only a few times. The V and J genes are TRBV6-6 and TRBJ2-5; TRBD2 agrees at 9 bases. CDR3 length equals 13 residues. Losses at the gene ends were 7 bases for V and 4 bases for J; bases not matched to a gene: 4. Germline assignment: CDR1 MNHNY and CDR2 SVGAGI (reference sequence). The DNA for the CDR3 is TGTGCCAGCATGCGGGGGGGTCGAGAGACCCAGTACTTC. It translates to CASMRGGRETQYF.

The V and J genes are TRBV30 and TRBJ1-2, with D hard to call. The CDR3 has 12 amino acids. V lost 2 bases and J lost 2, with 6 bases in between. Germline V gives CDR1 GTSNPN, CDR2 SVGIG (reference sequence). The CDR3 nucleotides read TGTGCCTGGAGTTTGGCGAACTATGGCTACACCTTC. It encodes CAWSLANYGYTF.

V and J are TRBV9 and TRBJ1-5; tentatively, D is TRBD1 (5 bases). Trimming pared 2 bases from V and 6 bases from J, leaving 15 bases between. The CDR3 covers 15 residues. Germline values: CDR1 SGDLS, CDR2 YYNGEE. In DNA, the CDR3 is TGTGCCAGCAGCGTGAGTGAAGGTAGGGGTCAGCCCCAGCATTTT. It specifies CASSVSEGRGQPQHF.

The chain combines TRBV29-1 with TRBJ1-1; D ambiguous. Germline assignment: CDR1 SQVTM and CDR2 ANQGSEA. Trimming left V 0 bases short and J 11 bases short, with 7 bases between. CDR3 length equals 10 residues. The CDR3 spells CSVEEGGAFF. CDR3 nucleotides: TGCAGCGTTGAAGAGGGAGGGGCTTTCTTT.

The chain recombines TRBV6-5 with TRBJ1-2; perhaps TRBD1 as D (5 bases). V was trimmed by 2 bases and J by 0 bases, leaving 10 bases between them. This CDR3 region has 15 residues. CDR1 and CDR2 from the germline V gene are MNHEY and SVGAGI. The CDR3 DNA reads as TGTGCCAGCAGTTACATGGGGCGGCCTAACTATGGCTACACCTTC. This gives the protein CASSYMGRPNYGYTF.

This clone was observed a few times. The chain carries TRBV7-2 and TRBJ1-6; perhaps TRBD1 as D (6 bases). Trimming removed 5 bases from V and 10 bases from J, with 15 bases in between. The CDR3 is 14 residues long. Germline lookup yields CDR1 SGHTA and CDR2 FQGNSA. The CDR3 nucleotides read TGTGCCAGCAGCCCTACAGGGTCAAGATCACCCCTCCACTTT. Translated, it gives CASSPTGSRSPLHF.

This clone was seen a handful of times. V usage is TRBV6-5 and J usage is TRBJ2-7, with TRBD1 matching over 9 bases. This CDR3 is built from 12 residues. The germline CDR1 and CDR2 sequences are MNHEY and SVGAGI. The V gene end was trimmed by 9 bases and the J gene end by 6 bases; junction bases not matched to a gene: 6. The CDR3 bases are TGTGCCAGTGGGACAGGGAATGCCGAGCAGTACTTC. As protein: CASGTGNAEQYF.

J is TRBJ2-1 and V is TRBV28; TRBD2 is a possible D gene (6 bases). The CDR3 extends over 17 amino acids. Germline assignment: CDR1 MDHEN and CDR2 SYDVKM. The V and J ends lost 6 bases and 1 base respectively, with 19 bases between them. CDR3: CASSLKRIGGSYNEQFF. The CDR3 nucleotides read TGTGCCAGCAGCCTAAAGAGGATCGGAGGGTCCTACAATGAGCAGTTCTTC.

This clone was observed a handful of times. The chain employs TRBV7-9 and TRBJ2-7; D could derive from TRBD1 or TRBD2 (5 bases each). Germline V gives CDR1 SEHNR, CDR2 FQNEAQ (reference sequence). The CDR3 contains 15 residues. V was cut by 5 bases and J by 4 bases, with 18 bases left in between. The CDR3 sequence: CASSLTRGEQYEQYF. The CDR3 region has the DNA TGTGCCAGCAGCCTAACGCGAGGGGAGCAATACGAGCAGTACTTC.

On this clone: This sample also contains other DNA sequences that code for the same CDR3. V usage is TRBV30 and J usage is TRBJ1-2; D call uncertain. Trimming took off 2 bases at V and 1 base at J, with 5 bases between the two ends. The CDR3 is made up of 12 amino acids. Germline V gene sequence: CDR1 GTSNPN, CDR2 SVGIG (reference sequence). CDR3 amino acids: CAWSLFNYGYTF. In nucleotides, the CDR3 is TGTGCCTGGAGTCTCTTTAACTATGGCTACACCTTC. Drawing the rest from reference TRBV30 and TRBJ1-2, the complete variable domain is SQTIHQWPATLVQPVGSPLSLECTVEGTSNPNLYWYRQAAGRGLQLLFYSVGIGQISSEVPQNLSASRPQDRQFILSSKKLLLSDSGFYLCAWSLFNYGYTFGSGTRLTVV.

This clone was counted only a few times. The genes are TRBV7-9 and TRBJ1-3; D is uncertain. Germline loops: CDR1 SEHNR, CDR2 FQNEAQ (reference sequence). V was trimmed by 7 bases and J by 3 bases, leaving 7 bases between them. There are 12 residues in the CDR3. The CDR3 spells CASTSGGNTIYF. CDR3 bases: TGTGCCAGCACCTCAGGTGGAAACACCATATATTTT.

The chain recombines TRBV5-1 with TRBJ2-2; D is unresolved. CDR1 is SGHRS, CDR2 YFSETQ, per germline. V was pared by 0 bases and J by 2 bases, with 11 bases between. The CDR3 is 16 residues long. DNA of the CDR3: TGCGCCAGCAGCTTGGTTGGTATCCAAAACACCGGGGAGCTGTTTTTT. This sequence encodes CASSLVGIQNTGELFF.